This T cell receptor beta chain was sequenced for a study of blood T cells in healthy people across ages. Broader study findings: Long-lived donors carried more naive CD4+ cells and greater diversity than aged donors.

Notes on this clonotype: Its matching antigen is unknown.

The use of a sample-barcoded 5' primer and a J-beta primer mix characterized a second PCR of about 7 to 12 cycles. Each cDNA molecule, via a template-switch adaptor with 12 random nucleotides, was tagged. TCRdb re-called the 5' RACE reads with MiXCR, one entry per CDR3 protein. The sample shows 1.5 million to 1.9 million distinct CDR3 sequences, under 55% of them seen only once. Trimming took off 5 bases at V and 0 bases at J, with 13 bases between the two ends. This CDR3 contains 15 residues. Germline V gene sequence: CDR1 MGHRA, CDR2 YSYEKL. This TCR was sampled from a woman younger than 30 in good health. The chain joins TRBV4-1 to TRBJ1-2; D possibly corresponds to TRBD1 (5 bases). Sequencing used blood. The CDR3 spells CASSDGTGPNYGYTF. The CDR3 region has the DNA TGCGCCAGCAGCGACGGAACAGGACCTAACTATGGCTACACCTTC.